This T cell receptor beta chain was captured by sequencing in a study of immune evolution from preneoplasia to lung adenocarcinoma. Looking at the study overall: HLA loss of heterozygosity: about 7% AIS, roughly 15% MIA, around 35% ADC, none AAH. Study-level findings and limits: Top clone frequencies peaked in normal lung, apparently declining through invasive adenocarcinoma.

The CDR3 spans 15 residues. V lost 6 bases and J 1 base, leaving 15 bases between the germline ends. Germline V gene lookup returns CDR1 SNHLY and CDR2 FYNNEI. The data were produced by immunoSEQ multiplex PCR, yet TCRdb's version contains in-frame clones alone and is incomplete. Counted here are about 9,900 clones, about 88% occurring once; the ten biggest clones make up about 2.7%. This clone was recorded once. The antigen is not known. Histologic diagnosis was independently verified by two lung pathologists. Macro-dissection enriched premalignant or tumor cells before nucleic acid extraction. The chain carries TRBV2 and TRBJ1-1; tentative D call: TRBD1 (6 bases). The TCR originated in a person aged 70 to 79 with invasive lung adenocarcinoma. Some clones in this sample may be carry-over from other donors' samples. Material: FFPE invasive lung adenocarcinoma tissue. CDR3 sequence: CASRRGGLSNTEAFF. For the CDR3, the DNA is TGTGCCAGCAGACGAGGGGGGTTATCGAACACTGAAGCTTTCTTT. The variable domain in full, completed from reference TRBV2 and TRBJ1-1, reads EPEVTQTPSHQVTQMGQEVILRCVPISNHLYFYWYRQILGQKVEFLVSFYNNEISEKSEIFDDQFSVERPDGSNFTLKIRSTKLEDSAMYFCASRRGGLSNTEAFFGQGTRLTVV.